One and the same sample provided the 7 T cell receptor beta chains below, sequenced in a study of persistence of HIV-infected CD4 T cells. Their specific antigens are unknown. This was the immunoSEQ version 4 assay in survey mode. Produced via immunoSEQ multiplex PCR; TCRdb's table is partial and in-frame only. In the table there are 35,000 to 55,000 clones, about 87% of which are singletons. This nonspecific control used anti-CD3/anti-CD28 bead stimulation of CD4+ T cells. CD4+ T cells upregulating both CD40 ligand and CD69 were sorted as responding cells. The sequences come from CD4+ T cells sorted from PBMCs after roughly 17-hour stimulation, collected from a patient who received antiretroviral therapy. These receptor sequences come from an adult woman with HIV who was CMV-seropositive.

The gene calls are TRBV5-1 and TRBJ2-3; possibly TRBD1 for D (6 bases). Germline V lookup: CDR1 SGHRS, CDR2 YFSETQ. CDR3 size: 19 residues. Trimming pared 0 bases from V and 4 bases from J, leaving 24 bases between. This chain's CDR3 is CASSLDVYSGRGISDTQYF. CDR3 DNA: TGCGCCAGCAGCTTGGACGTGTATTCGGGCAGGGGAATTTCAGATACGCAGTATTTT.

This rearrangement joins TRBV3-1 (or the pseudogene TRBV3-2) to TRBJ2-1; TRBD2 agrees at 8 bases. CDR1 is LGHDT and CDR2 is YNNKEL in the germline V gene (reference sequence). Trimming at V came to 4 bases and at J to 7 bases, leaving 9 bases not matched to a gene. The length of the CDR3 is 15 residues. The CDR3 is CASSRKRGSLNEQFF. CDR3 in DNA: TGTGCCAGCAGCCGAAAGCGGGGGAGCTTGAATGAGCAGTTCTTC.

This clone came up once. The CDR3 loop reads CASSPLEGEGYTF. CDR3 nucleotides: TGTGCCAGCTCACCACTCGAAGGGGAAGGCTACACCTTC. The genes are TRBV18 and TRBJ1-2, with D possibly TRBD1 on 5 matching bases. The CDR3 contains 13 residues. V was trimmed by 1 base and J by 8 bases, leaving 11 bases between them. Germline assignment: CDR1 KGHSH and CDR2 LQKENI.

This CDR3 is CASSSPPFAQYF. The CDR3 DNA is TGTGCCAGCAGTTCCCCCCCTTTCGCGCAGTATTTT. J is TRBJ2-3 and V is TRBV12-3 or TRBV12-4; D is uncertain. This CDR3 comprises 12 residues. V was trimmed by 4 bases and J by 10 bases, leaving 12 bases between them.

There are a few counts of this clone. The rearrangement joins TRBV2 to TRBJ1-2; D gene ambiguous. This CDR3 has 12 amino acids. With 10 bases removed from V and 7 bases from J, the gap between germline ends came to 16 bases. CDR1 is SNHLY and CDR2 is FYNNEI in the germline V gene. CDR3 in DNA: TGTGCCACCTACACGGCCTGGAGTGGCTACACCTTC. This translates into CATYTAWSGYTF.

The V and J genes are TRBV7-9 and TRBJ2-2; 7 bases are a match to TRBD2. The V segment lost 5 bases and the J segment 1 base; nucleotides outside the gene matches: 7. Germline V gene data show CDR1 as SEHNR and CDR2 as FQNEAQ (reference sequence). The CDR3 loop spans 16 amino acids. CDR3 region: CASSALGGRNTGELFF. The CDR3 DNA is TGTGCCAGCAGCGCCTTGGGGGGGAGGAACACCGGGGAGCTGTTTTTT.

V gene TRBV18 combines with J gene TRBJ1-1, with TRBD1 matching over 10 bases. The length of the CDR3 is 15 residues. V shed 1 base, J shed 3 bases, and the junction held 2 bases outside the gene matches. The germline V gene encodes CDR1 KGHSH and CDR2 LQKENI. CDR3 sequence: CASSPRQGADTEAFF. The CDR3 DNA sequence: TGTGCCAGCTCACCACGACAGGGGGCGGACACTGAAGCTTTCTTT. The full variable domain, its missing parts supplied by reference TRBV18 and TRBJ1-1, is NAGVMQNPRHLVRRRGQEARLRCSPMKGHSHVYWYRQLPEEGLKFMVYLQKENIIDESGMPKERFSAEFPKEGPSILRIQQVVRGDSAAYFCASSPRQGADTEAFFGQGTRLTVV.